This T cell receptor beta chain was obtained from a study of CD8+CD57+ T cells in acquired aplastic anemia. Notes on the study in general: Between patients and controls, CD8+ Simpson's diversity did not vary significantly.

Germline loops: CDR1 SNHLY, CDR2 FYNNEI. The CDR3 runs 12 residues. CDR3 and TCR beta VDJ profiling relied on a genomic DNA template. Using its own MiXCR run on the reads, TCRdb lists one record per CDR3 protein. The table records some 68,000 distinct CDR3 sequences, 45% to 55% of them present only once. Remarks on this clonotype: The antigen is unknown. The junction departs from germline at one end; a sequencing error may be responsible.

The rearrangement uses TRBV2 and TRBJ2-7, with a possible D match to TRBD1 (5 bases). The clonotype comes from a human donor in good health, serving as a control. Sequenced material: sorted CD4+, CD8+, or CD8+CD57+ T cells (not recorded which) from PBMCs. For the CDR3, the DNA is TGTGCCAGCAGTGAAGGGACAATCGAGCGGTACTTC. Amino acids: CASSEGTIERYF.